These T cell receptor beta chains were read from a single sample in a study of blood T cells in healthy people across ages. TCRdb re-called the 5' RACE reads with MiXCR, one entry per CDR3 protein. The table includes hundreds of thousands of distinct CDR3 sequences, 45% to 50% detected once. Sequences were obtained from blood. The source is a woman aged 60-75 years in good health. Each CDR3 is given with its conserved first and last residue. Each record gives: J gene, V gene, clone size, D gene, CDR3 protein, CDR3 DNA. The D gene is left open where the match is weak. For some rows the clone size is stated as once, few or many, or as a class when expanded; others skip it.

TRBJ1-1 TRBV10-3 NA NA CAITRGGEKTTEAFF TGTGCCATCACTAGGGGAGGTGAAAAAACCACTGAAGCTTTCTTT
TRBJ2-1 TRBV20-1 NA TRBD2 CSATSGPPRNEQFF TGCAGTGCTACTAGCGGGCCCCCTAGGAATGAGCAGTTCTTC
TRBJ2-7 TRBV20-1 few NA CSARLREAHEQYF TGCAGTGCTAGACTAAGGGAAGCCCACGAGCAGTACTTC
TRBJ1-1 TRBV6-2/TRBV6-3 NA NA CASRAGGREAFF TGTGCCAGCAGAGCAGGTGGTCGTGAAGCTTTCTTT
TRBJ1-2 TRBV29-1 few NA CSVAGAGYGYTF TGCAGCGTTGCTGGGGCTGGCTATGGCTACACCTTC
TRBJ2-3 TRBV10-3 NA NA CAAREIDTQYF TGTGCCGCGAGAGAGATAGATACGCAGTATTTT
TRBJ2-7 TRBV29-1 NA NA CSVVVAVISYNEQYF TGCAGCGTTGTCGTAGCGGTGATCTCCTACAATGAGCAGTACTTC
TRBJ2-5 TRBV9 few NA CASSPQQGQETQYF TGTGCCAGCAGCCCCCAACAGGGCCAAGAGACCCAGTACTTC
TRBJ2-1 TRBV6-5 NA TRBD2 CASSLSGRAPNEQFF TGTGCCAGCAGCCTCAGCGGGAGGGCCCCCAATGAGCAGTTCTTC
TRBJ1-2 TRBV7-8 many NA CASSLGGTSHGYTF TGTGCCAGCAGCTTAGGGGGGACTTCTCATGGCTACACCTTC
TRBJ2-3 TRBV9 NA NA CASSVGGSSDTQYF TGTGCCAGCAGCGTTGGTGGAAGCTCGGATACGCAGTATTTT
TRBJ2-1 TRBV20-1 many TRBD2 CSARALAGAEQFF TGCAGTGCTAGAGCCCTAGCGGGAGCTGAGCAGTTCTTC
TRBJ2-5 TRBV25-1 NA NA CASSERGFGPGGTQYF TGTGCCAGCAGTGAACGGGGTTTCGGACCTGGAGGGACCCAGTACTTC
TRBJ1-1 TRBV27 few TRBD1 CASSQGGMNTEAFF TGTGCCAGCAGTCAGGGGGGAATGAACACTGAAGCTTTCTTT
TRBJ1-5 TRBV20-1 NA NA CSARDGGGNRPQHF TGCAGTGCTAGAGATGGGGGGGGGAATCGGCCCCAGCATTTT
TRBJ1-1 TRBV28 few NA CAYCRGGTEAFF TGTGCCTACTGCAGGGGTGGCACTGAAGCTTTCTTT
TRBJ1-2 TRBV27 few NA CASSGATKSNYGYTF TGTGCCAGCAGTGGCGCAACTAAATCTAACTATGGCTACACCTTC